What follows are 21 T cell receptor beta chains derived from one specimen sequenced in a study of T cells expressing NK-cell markers. Reanalyzing the 5' RACE reads, TCRdb keeps one entry per CDR3 protein, without DNA. Recorded here are hundreds of thousands of distinct CDR3 sequences; the top ten clones represent about 4%. Sequencing input: blood T cells: a sorted CD56 or NKG2C T cell subset, CD4+ or CD8+ T cells, or bulk PBMC T cells (not recorded which). The receptors shown here come from a woman aged 18 to 75 in good health.

The chain couples TRBV20-1 to TRBJ2-7; as DNA is missing, the TRBD2 call by TCRdb cannot be tested. The CDR3 runs 14 residues. Germline CDR1 is DFQATT and CDR2 is SNEGSKA (reference sequence). CDR3 sequence reads: CSASRASGSYEQYF.

J is TRBJ2-5 and V is TRBV4-1. The germline gives CDR1 MGHRA, CDR2 YSYEKL. The CDR3 contains 15 residues. The CDR3 reads CASSQDLAYQETQYF.

J is TRBJ2-7 and V is TRBV7-9; TCRdb indicates TRBD1, and absent DNA this call remains unverified. CDR1 is SEHNR, CDR2 FQNEAQ, per germline (reference sequence). This CDR3 has 15 residues. The CDR3 loop reads CASSKGGTHSYEQYF.

The V gene is TRBV28, the J gene TRBJ1-2; the TCRdb D gene call, TRBD1, has no DNA to confirm it. Germline V CDR1 and CDR2: MDHEN, SYDVKM. This CDR3 has 15 amino acids. The CDR3 reads CASRSGTGGTEGYTF.

The gene calls are TRBV7-3 and TRBJ2-7. CDR1 is SGHTA and CDR2 is FQGTGA in the germline V gene. This CDR3 has 14 amino acids. The CDR3 loop reads CASSSGHDTYEQYF.

The CDR3 reads CASSSWTSGSYEQFF. The chain joins TRBV6-2 or TRBV6-3 to TRBJ2-1; TCRdb reports TRBD2, a call that lacks DNA to check it against. Germline V CDR1 and CDR2: MNHEY, SVGEGT. CDR3 size: 15 residues.

The CDR3 loop reads CASSLVGAPYNEQFF. The V call is TRBV5-6, the J call TRBJ2-1; TCRdb's D call of TRBD1 is untestable without DNA. There are 15 residues in the CDR3. Germline V lookup: CDR1 SGHDT, CDR2 YYEEEE.

J is TRBJ2-7 and V is TRBV19; TCRdb's D gene call, TRBD1, goes unchecked for lack of DNA. CDR3 length: 15 residues. Germline V gene sequence: CDR1 LNHDA, CDR2 SQIVND (reference sequence). The CDR3 sequence: CASTGSWDTAYEQYF.

The chain joins TRBV5-1 to TRBJ2-6. The CDR3 totals 13 residues. Germline loops: CDR1 SGHRS, CDR2 YFSETQ. CDR3: CASSFQGANVLTF.

J is TRBJ2-3 and V is TRBV7-6; TCRdb's assignment of TRBD1 cannot be checked, as there is no DNA. The germline V gene has CDR1 SGHVS and CDR2 FNYEAQ. This CDR3 has 12 residues. This CDR3 reads CASSPGPDTQYF.

The chain's CDR3 is CAWSLPPGAEAFF. The rearrangement links TRBV30 to TRBJ1-1; as DNA is missing, the TRBD1 call by TCRdb cannot be tested. The CDR3 runs 13 residues. CDR1 is GTSNPN and CDR2 is SVGIG in the germline V gene (reference sequence).

The chain carries TRBV5-4 and TRBJ1-1. The CDR3 has 12 residues. Germline V gene data show CDR1 as SGHNT and CDR2 as YYREEE (reference sequence). CDR3 loop: CASSSPNTEAFF.

The chain is built from TRBV19 and TRBJ2-4; TCRdb's D call of TRBD1 is untestable without DNA. CDR3 length equals 15 residues. Germline lookup yields CDR1 LNHDA and CDR2 SQIVND (reference sequence). The CDR3 spells CASSTPGPYKNIQYF.

This sequence joins TRBV6-1 and TRBJ2-4; the D gene TCRdb calls, TRBD1, cannot be checked with no DNA. Germline CDR1 MNHNS, CDR2 SASEGT. The CDR3 has 17 residues. The CDR3 here is CASSPLSVPVAKNIQYF.

The chain couples TRBV28 to TRBJ2-5; checking the TCRdb D call of TRBD1 is not possible without DNA. The CDR3 has 14 amino acids. CDR1 and CDR2 (germline): MDHEN, SYDVKM. CDR3 protein: CASSPGGRGETQYF.

This sequence joins TRBV5-1 and TRBJ2-1; TCRdb gives TRBD2 as the D gene, but with no DNA this cannot be confirmed. The CDR3 totals 17 residues. Germline V gene lookup returns CDR1 SGHRS and CDR2 YFSETQ. CDR3 residues: CASSPLKTSGGGNEQFF.

The chain has TRBV20-1 and TRBJ1-6. Germline CDR1 DFQATT, CDR2 SNEGSKA (reference sequence). The CDR3 has 15 amino acids. CDR3 protein: CSARAGGSNNSPLHF.

V usage is TRBV5-1 and J usage is TRBJ2-5; TCRdb outputs TRBD2, but without DNA this stays unchecked. Germline V gene sequence: CDR1 SGHRS, CDR2 YFSETQ. This CDR3 contains 16 residues. CDR3 protein: CASSSTASGGEETQYF.

The chain uses TRBV12-3 or TRBV12-4 and TRBJ2-3; TCRdb designates TRBD2, a call that cannot be tested without DNA. The CDR3 spans 14 residues. This CDR3 is CASRLRLKTDTQYF.

The chain combines TRBV30 with TRBJ2-7. Germline V gives CDR1 GTSNPN, CDR2 SVGIG (reference sequence). The CDR3 is 11 amino acids. This CDR3 is CAWGQLYEQYF.

V and J are TRBV7-9 and TRBJ2-3; TCRdb's D gene call, TRBD1, goes unchecked for lack of DNA. This CDR3 comprises 16 residues. The germline gives CDR1 SEHNR, CDR2 FQNEAQ (reference sequence). CDR3: CASSLRLPTAPDTQYF.